These 32 T cell receptor beta chains were all obtained from the same sample, sequenced in a study of regulatory T cells in long-lasting Graves disease. CDR3 regions were amplified by Arm-PCR using iRepertoire HTBI primers to build TCR beta libraries. A single record per CDR3 protein comes from TCRdb applying MiXCR to the multiplex PCR reads. The table records 350,000 to 550,000 distinct CDR3 sequences, 14% of them present only once. Time point specified: newly diagnosed GD, antithyroid drugs for less than 3 months. Preparation of the TCR library used RNA extracted from PBMCs. This same sample was also part of a study on T cells in Graves' hyperthyroidism and ophthalmopathy.

This material consisted of peripheral blood mononuclear cells (PBMCs), taken at new diagnosis, from a patient treated with antithyroid drugs. These receptors originate from a woman in her forties or fifties with Graves disease.

This clonotype turned up a few times. CDR3 in DNA: TGTGCCAGCAGCTTAGCGCTCGGAGCGGGACTACAAGAGACCCAGTACTTC. Protein sequence: CASSLALGAGLQETQYF. The J gene is TRBJ2-5, the V gene TRBV7-8; TRBD2 matches at 7 bases. V lost 0 bases, J lost 2 bases, and 9 bases stayed unmatched. Germline V gene data show CDR1 as SGHVS and CDR2 as FQNEAQ. The CDR3 runs 17 residues.

This clonotype occurred many times. This chain links TRBV5-1 with TRBJ2-7; no firm D call. Germline assignment: CDR1 SGHRS and CDR2 YFSETQ. Trimming left V 4 bases short and J 4 bases short, with 12 bases between. The CDR3 loop spans 13 amino acids. CDR3 amino acids: CASSPDGRYEQYF. The CDR3 bases are TGCGCCAGCAGCCCCGATGGCCGATACGAGCAGTACTTC.

This clonotype was found many times. The CDR3 DNA is TGTGCCTGGAGTGGGGCGGGGTCCACAGATACGCAGTATTTT. Its protein is CAWSGAGSTDTQYF. The genes are TRBV30 and TRBJ2-3; D is possibly TRBD2 (6 bases). Deletions cut 1 base from V and 2 bases from J, with 10 bases between. This CDR3 has 14 amino acids. Germline CDR1 GTSNPN, CDR2 SVGIG (reference sequence).

This clonotype was recorded many times. This chain uses TRBV28 with TRBJ2-5; a weak D match, TRBD2 (6 bases). The germline V and J ends were trimmed by 8 bases and 5 bases, with 27 bases remaining between them. The CDR3 is 17 residues long. Looked up from germline, CDR1 is MDHEN and CDR2 is SYDVKM. The CDR3 bases are TGTGCCAGCCACCCCCCTCTGTCTGCTAGCGCGGCGGAGACCCAGTACTTC. It yields the protein CASHPPLSASAAETQYF.

Many counts were recorded for this clonotype. The chain is built from TRBV6-1 and TRBJ1-4, with 8 bases fitting TRBD1. The CDR3 length is 16 residues. Germline CDR1 MNHNS, CDR2 SASEGT. With 2 bases clipped from V and 2 bases from J, the junction kept 4 bases outside the gene matches. CDR3 in DNA: TGTGCCAGCAGTGAATTTACAGGGGGTACTAATGAAAAACTGTTTTTT. It specifies CASSEFTGGTNEKLFF.

The table lists this clonotype with many counts. This sequence joins TRBV6-2 or TRBV6-3 and TRBJ2-3; 10 bases are shared with TRBD2. Looked up from germline, CDR1 is MNHEY and CDR2 is SVGEGT. The junction had 14 bases not matched to a gene; V was cut back by 5 bases and J by 3 bases. The CDR3 has 18 amino acids. DNA for the CDR3: TGTGCCAGCAGTGAACGATACCCCCCTAGCGGGAGAACAGATACGCAGTATTTT. This sequence encodes CASSERYPPSGRTDTQYF.

Ten or more counts support this clonotype. The chain joins TRBV6-9 to TRBJ1-5, with D perhaps TRBD1 (5 bases). Trimming took 2 bases from V and 4 from J, leaving 9 bases between them. Germline V gene lookup returns CDR1 MNHGY and CDR2 SVAAGI. The CDR3 extends over 14 amino acids. CDR3 sequence (DNA): TGTGCCAGCAGTTATACAGGAGAAAATCAGCCCCAGCATTTT. Protein sequence: CASSYTGENQPQHF.

In its sample, this clonotype was seen a few times. V gene TRBV19 combines with J gene TRBJ2-1; 13 nucleotides align to TRBD2. Germline assignment: CDR1 LNHDA and CDR2 SQIVND (reference sequence). The CDR3 length is 20 residues. V lost 2 bases, J lost 0 bases, and 10 bases stayed unmatched. This chain's CDR3 is CASSIPGLAGEPLSYNEQFF. CDR3 nucleotide sequence: TGTGCCAGTAGTATACCAGGACTAGCGGGAGAGCCCCTCTCCTACAATGAGCAGTTCTTC.

This clonotype was seen many times. V and J are TRBV20-1 and TRBJ2-5; D is uncertain. There are 13 residues in the CDR3. CDR1 is DFQATT and CDR2 is SNEGSKA in the germline V gene (reference sequence). The V gene lost 4 bases and the J gene lost 0 bases, with 9 bases spanning the gap. The CDR3 DNA reads as TGCAGTGCTATGAGTCAGTACCAAGAGACCCAGTACTTC. Translated: CSAMSQYQETQYF.

This clonotype was picked up many times. This chain connects TRBV7-9 to TRBJ2-3; D is possibly TRBD1 (5 bases). The CDR3 totals 15 residues. Trimming left V 5 bases short and J 0 bases short, with 12 bases between. From germline, CDR1 is SEHNR and CDR2 FQNEAQ (reference sequence). Here the CDR3 DNA reads TGTGCCAGCAGCCCGACAGTTTCTAGCACAGATACGCAGTATTTT. Amino acid sequence: CASSPTVSSTDTQYF.

The table lists this clonotype with many counts. This rearrangement joins TRBV5-1 to TRBJ1-1, with D possibly TRBD1 on 6 matching bases. There are 14 residues in the CDR3. V lost 0 bases and J 7 bases, leaving 13 bases between the germline ends. The germline V gene has CDR1 SGHRS and CDR2 YFSETQ. The CDR3, as DNA: TGCGCCAGCAGCTTGGAGGGGTCAGGGGTTGAAGCTTTCTTT. This codes for CASSLEGSGVEAFF.

This clonotype was seen ten or more times. The chain has TRBV24-1 and TRBJ2-1; the match to TRBD2 covers 8 bases. Germline loops: CDR1 KGHDR, CDR2 SFDVKD. V shed 4 bases, J shed 9 bases, and the junction held 13 bases outside the gene matches. The CDR3 has 16 amino acids. The CDR3, as DNA: TGTGCCACCAGTGACCCCGCCGGGACTAGGACCGCTGAGCAGTTCTTC. Translated, it gives CATSDPAGTRTAEQFF.

Of note for this clonotype: It may be a read error: a sequence one base away is much more abundant. The V gene is TRBV6-1, the J gene TRBJ2-3; TRBD2 aligns across 10 bases. CDR3 length equals 15 residues. The germline V gene encodes CDR1 MNHNS and CDR2 SASEGT. The J segment lost 10 bases and the V segment lost 3 bases, leaving 10 bases of the junction unmatched. The CDR3 DNA reads as TGTGCCAGCAGTGATGAGGCTAGCGGGAGCCAAGCGCAGTATTTT. It specifies CASSDEASGSQAQYF.

This clonotype was seen once. The chain carries TRBV5-1 and TRBJ1-1; D is ambiguous. The CDR3 length is 16 residues. CDR1 SGHRS and CDR2 YFSETQ come from the germline V gene. Trimming left V 0 bases short and J 1 base short, with 13 bases between. The CDR3 sequence is CASSLVAPERNTEAFF. CDR3 nucleotides: TGCGCCAGCAGCTTGGTAGCCCCTGAAAGGAACACTGAAGCTTTCTTT.

In its sample, this clonotype was seen many times. The V and J genes are TRBV5-1 and TRBJ2-1, with 12 bases aligning to TRBD2. Germline CDR1 is SGHRS and CDR2 is YFSETQ. Losses at the gene ends were 5 bases for V and 4 bases for J; bases not matched to a gene: 7. There are 16 residues in the CDR3. The CDR3 here is CASRSLTSGSYNEQFF. The CDR3 DNA reads TGCGCCAGCAGATCTTTGACTAGCGGGAGTTACAATGAGCAGTTCTTC.

This clonotype has more than one count but fewer than ten. The chain recombines TRBV6-1 with TRBJ1-1; TRBD1 matches at 7 bases. V lost 10 bases and J lost 1; bases outside the gene matches: 21. The V gene's germline CDR1 is MNHNS and CDR2 SASEGT. This CDR3 comprises 18 residues. The CDR3 is CATKKRTVRTGANTEAFF. CDR3 coding DNA: TGTGCCACAAAGAAGAGGACAGTGAGGACAGGCGCGAACACTGAAGCTTTCTTT.

The genes are TRBV4-1 and TRBJ2-7, with 8 bases matching TRBD1. CDR1 is MGHRA and CDR2 is YSYEKL in the germline V gene. Trimming cost V 6 bases and J 3 bases; bases outside gene matches: 7. This CDR3 is built from 14 residues. CDR3 sequence: CASSPRTGRYEQYF. DNA of the CDR3: TGCGCCAGCAGTCCCCGGACAGGGCGCTACGAGCAGTACTTC.

This clonotype has more than one count but fewer than ten. The junction departs from the called germline gene at one end, perhaps through a read error. The rearrangement links TRBV2 to TRBJ1-1; tentative D call: TRBD1 (5 bases). CDR1 and CDR2 (germline): SNHLY, FYNNEI. There are 16 residues in the CDR3. CDR3 nucleotide sequence: TGTGCCGGCAGTGACACTTACTCACAGGTTTACACTGAAGCTTTCTTT. It encodes CAGSDTYSQVYTEAFF.

This clonotype came up many times. This sequence joins TRBV2 and TRBJ1-2; D is possibly TRBD1 (5 bases). CDR1 and CDR2 from the germline V gene are SNHLY and FYNNEI. The CDR3 totals 16 residues. V lost 3 bases and J lost 3, with 17 bases in between. The CDR3 region has the DNA TGTGCCAGCAGTGATAGGAGACAGCCTAAGGACTATGGCTACACCTTC. Amino acid sequence: CASSDRRQPKDYGYTF.

The V and J genes are TRBV7-9 and TRBJ1-5; the D is unclear. Deletions cut 5 bases from V and 3 bases from J, with 14 bases between. Germline V gives CDR1 SEHNR, CDR2 FQNEAQ (reference sequence). The CDR3 consists of 15 residues. CDR3 sequence: CASSPGSLTNQPQHF. The DNA of the CDR3 is TGTGCCAGCAGCCCGGGAAGCCTAACCAATCAGCCCCAGCATTTT.

The J gene is TRBJ1-4, the V gene TRBV5-6, with D unresolved. V lost 1 base and J lost 4, with 20 bases in between. Germline CDR1 and CDR2: SGHDT and YYEEEE. This CDR3 has 18 amino acids. This CDR3 is CASSLSNDNRRNNEKLFF. CDR3 nucleotide sequence: TGTGCCAGCAGCTTGTCCAACGACAACCGGCGGAATAATGAAAAACTGTTTTTT.

This clonotype was recorded at least ten times. The genes are TRBV28 and TRBJ1-5, with D hard to call. Trimming removed 3 bases at V and 2 bases at J, with 14 bases between. The CDR3 has 16 amino acids. Germline assignment: CDR1 MDHEN and CDR2 SYDVKM. CDR3 bases: TGTGCCAGCAGTTTGGGATGGGGAATTGGCAATCAGCCCCAGCATTTT. It codes for CASSLGWGIGNQPQHF.

This clonotype was detected ten times or more. This sequence joins TRBV7-8 and TRBJ2-7, with TRBD1 matching 7 bases. CDR1 is SGHVS and CDR2 is FQNEAQ in the germline V gene. With V trimmed by 1 base and J by 4 bases, 13 bases remained unmatched. This CDR3 is built from 17 residues. The CDR3: CASSLGQGIPLGYEQYF. The CDR3 DNA follows: TGTGCCAGCAGCTTAGGACAGGGAATACCACTGGGGTACGAGCAGTACTTC.

This clonotype has ten or more counts. The CDR3 DNA follows: TGTGCCAGCAGATCACTAGCGGAAGGCACAGATACGCAGTATTTT. Translating gives CASRSLAEGTDTQYF. The gene calls are TRBV7-8 and TRBJ2-3; 8 bases align to TRBD2. V lost 6 bases, J lost 1 base, and 6 bases stayed unmatched. CDR1 SGHVS and CDR2 FQNEAQ come from the germline V gene. CDR3 length: 15 amino acids.

The sample holds many counts of this clonotype. V usage is TRBV6-1 and J usage is TRBJ2-5, with a weak D call TRBD1 (5 bases). This CDR3 contains 13 residues. Deletions cut 6 bases from V and 5 bases from J, with 13 bases between. The germline V gene encodes CDR1 MNHNS and CDR2 SASEGT. The CDR3 spells CASRSQGIETQYF. CDR3 DNA: TGTGCCAGCAGGAGCCAGGGCATTGAGACCCAGTACTTC.

This clonotype appeared many times. The J gene is TRBJ1-2, the V gene TRBV12-3 or TRBV12-4, with unresolved D. The CDR3 runs 13 residues. V gave up 3 bases and J gave up 3 bases, with 8 bases separating them. The CDR3 reads CASSFPVYYGYTF. CDR3 coding DNA: TGTGCCAGCAGTTTCCCGGTCTACTATGGCTACACCTTC.

Many counts were recorded for this clonotype. The rearrangement links TRBV6-1 to TRBJ2-7; D is ambiguous. Germline V gene lookup returns CDR1 MNHNS and CDR2 SASEGT. This CDR3 has 13 residues. The CDR3 reads CASVGSSAYEQYF. CDR3 coding DNA: TGTGCTTCCGTAGGGTCTTCGGCCTACGAGCAGTACTTC.

Many counts were recorded for this clonotype. CDR3 sequence (DNA): TGCAGCGTTGGTAGCGCGCGGAACACTGAAGCTTTCTTT. Its protein is CSVGSARNTEAFF. The chain uses TRBV29-1 and TRBJ1-1; no clear D gene. V was cut by 4 bases and J by 1 base, with 10 bases left in between. This CDR3 has 13 amino acids. CDR1 and CDR2 from the germline V gene are SQVTM and ANQGSEA.

This clonotype appeared a single time. The chain is built from TRBV10-3 and TRBJ2-7; 11 nucleotides line up with TRBD2. The germline V gene has CDR1 ENHRY and CDR2 SYGVKD. V lost 10 bases and J lost 3; bases outside the gene matches: 11. The CDR3 is 15 residues long. The CDR3 spells CATKTGTSGNYEQYF. As DNA, the CDR3 is TGTGCCACCAAAACCGGGACTAGCGGAAACTACGAGCAGTACTTC.

This clonotype has a count of ten or more. V usage is TRBV11-1 and J usage is TRBJ2-7; D not certain. V gave up 5 bases and J gave up 6 bases, with 11 bases separating them. This CDR3 is built from 12 residues. The germline gives CDR1 SGHAT, CDR2 FQDESV (reference sequence). CDR3 loop: CASSRLTGEQYF. The CDR3 DNA follows: TGTGCCAGCAGCCGATTGACCGGCGAGCAGTACTTC.

The rearrangement uses TRBV19 and TRBJ2-2; 10 bases agree with TRBD2. In germline, CDR1 is LNHDA, CDR2 SQIVND (reference sequence). The CDR3 runs to 17 residues. The V and J ends lost 4 bases and 4 bases, in that order; junction bases with no gene match: 9. CDR3 bases: TGTGCCAGTAGTAGAACTAGCGGGAATCGTGCCACCGGGGAGCTGTTTTTT. This codes for CASSRTSGNRATGELFF.

This clonotype was picked up many times. The V call is TRBV27, the J call TRBJ2-7; TRBD2 might be the D (5 bases). The CDR3 covers 15 residues. CDR1 MNHEY and CDR2 SMNVEV come from the germline V gene (reference sequence). V lost 6 bases to trimming and J lost 3 bases, with 18 bases between them. Written as DNA, the CDR3 is TGTGCCAGCAGCCCGTGGGAGAGCTCCCGCTACGAGCAGTACTTC. It specifies CASSPWESSRYEQYF.